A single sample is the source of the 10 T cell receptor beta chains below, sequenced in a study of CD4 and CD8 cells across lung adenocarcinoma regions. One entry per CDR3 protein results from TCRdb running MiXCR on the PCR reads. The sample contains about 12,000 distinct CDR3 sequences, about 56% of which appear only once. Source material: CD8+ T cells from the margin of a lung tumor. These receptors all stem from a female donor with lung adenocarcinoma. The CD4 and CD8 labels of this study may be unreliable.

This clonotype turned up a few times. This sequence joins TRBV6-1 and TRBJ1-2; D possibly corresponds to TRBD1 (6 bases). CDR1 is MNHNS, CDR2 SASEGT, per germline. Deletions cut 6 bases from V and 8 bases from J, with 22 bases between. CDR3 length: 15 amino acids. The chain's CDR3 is CASRLQGSELFGYTF. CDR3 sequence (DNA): TGTGCCAGCAGACTACAGGGATCGGAATTGTTCGGCTACACCTTC.

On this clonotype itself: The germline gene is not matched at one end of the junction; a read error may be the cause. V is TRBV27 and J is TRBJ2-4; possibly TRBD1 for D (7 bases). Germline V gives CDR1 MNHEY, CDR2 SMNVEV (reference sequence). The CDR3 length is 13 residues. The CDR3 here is CATGEWGTDTQYF. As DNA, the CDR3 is TGTGCCACGGGAGAGTGGGGGACAGACACTCAGTACTTT.

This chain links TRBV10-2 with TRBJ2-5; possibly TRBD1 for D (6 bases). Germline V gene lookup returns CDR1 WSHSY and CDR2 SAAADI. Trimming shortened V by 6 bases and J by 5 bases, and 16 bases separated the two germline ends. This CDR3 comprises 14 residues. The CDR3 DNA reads TGCGCCAGCAGGGCACAGGGTGGTTTGGAGACCCAGTACTTC. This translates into CASRAQGGLETQYF.

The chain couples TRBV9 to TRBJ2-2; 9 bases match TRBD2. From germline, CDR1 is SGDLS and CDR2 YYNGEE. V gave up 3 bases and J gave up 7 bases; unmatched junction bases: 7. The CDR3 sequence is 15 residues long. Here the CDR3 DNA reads TGTGCCAGCAGCGCCCCGGGACTAGCAGGCGGGGAGCTGTTTTTT. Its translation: CASSAPGLAGGELFF.

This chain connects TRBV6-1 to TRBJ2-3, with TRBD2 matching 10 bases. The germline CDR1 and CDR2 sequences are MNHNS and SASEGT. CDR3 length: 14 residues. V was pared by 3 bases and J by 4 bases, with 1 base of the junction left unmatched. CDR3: CASSDTSGADTQYF. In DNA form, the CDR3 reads TGTGCCAGCAGTGATACTAGCGGGGCAGATACGCAGTATTTT.

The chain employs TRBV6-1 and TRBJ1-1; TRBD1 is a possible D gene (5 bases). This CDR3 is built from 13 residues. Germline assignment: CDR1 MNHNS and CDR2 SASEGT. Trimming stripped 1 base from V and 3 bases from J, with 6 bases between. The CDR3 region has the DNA TGTGCCAGCAGTGAAGAGGGGTACACTGAAGCTTTCTTT. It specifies CASSEEGYTEAFF.

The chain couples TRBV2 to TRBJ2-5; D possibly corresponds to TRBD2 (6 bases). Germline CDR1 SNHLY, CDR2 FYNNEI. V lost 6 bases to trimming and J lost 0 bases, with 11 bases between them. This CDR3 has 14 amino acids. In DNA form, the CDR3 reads TGTGCCAGCAGCGGGGGAACCAACCAAGAGACCCAGTACTTC. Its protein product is CASSGGTNQETQYF.

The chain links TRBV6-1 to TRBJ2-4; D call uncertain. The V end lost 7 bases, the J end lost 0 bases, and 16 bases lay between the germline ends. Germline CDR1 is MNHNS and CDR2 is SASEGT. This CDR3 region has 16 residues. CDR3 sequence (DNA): TGTGCCAGCATGCTAGACGCAGAGCTAGCCAAAAACATTCAGTACTTC. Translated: CASMLDAELAKNIQYF.

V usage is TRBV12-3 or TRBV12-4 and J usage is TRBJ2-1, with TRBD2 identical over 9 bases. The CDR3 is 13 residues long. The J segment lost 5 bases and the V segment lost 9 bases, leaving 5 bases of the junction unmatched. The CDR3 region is CASAGGRDNEQFF. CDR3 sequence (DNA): TGTGCCAGTGCTGGCGGGAGGGACAATGAGCAGTTCTTC.

This CDR3 is CASSELAASTDTQYF. CDR3 sequence (DNA): TGTGCCAGCAGCGAACTAGCGGCGAGCACAGATACGCAGTATTTT. The chain couples TRBV25-1 to TRBJ2-3; 8 bases are a match to TRBD2. The CDR3 loop spans 15 amino acids. V lost 6 bases, J lost 0 bases, and 5 bases stayed unmatched. Germline V gene data show CDR1 as MGHDK and CDR2 as SYGVNS.